This T cell receptor (beta chain) emerged from a study of cytomegalovirus exposure and HLA in healthy donors. The table lists this clone with a few counts. V lost 1 base, J lost 3 bases, and 8 bases lay in between. The CDR3 spans 14 residues. The V gene's germline CDR1 is SGHTS and CDR2 YDEGEE. In the PCR, 60 Vbeta and 13 Jbeta primers were used. Sequencing was performed with immunoSEQ multiplex PCR; in TCRdb, only in-frame clones are kept and a portion is missing. The sample has about 100,000 clones, more than 65% seen once. Sequencing was done on a sample of PBMCs. The chain combines TRBV5-8 with TRBJ2-1, with D possibly matching TRBD1 (6 bases). The sequence was obtained from a woman aged 18-30 years in good health and CMV-seronegative. The CDR3, as DNA: TGTGCCAGCAGCTTGAAGGGGGACTACAATGAGCAGTTCTTC. Its translation is CASSLKGDYNEQFF.